Reported below is one TCR beta chain. Its cognate antigen is unknown. The record originates from a study of T cell responses to AZD1222 COVID-19 vaccine. General observations from the study: Mostly white British, mostly female donors; authors suggested clonal diversity may be underestimated. Baseline serology detected seropositivity in only 5 to 7 AZD1222 recipients.

Clones were read by immunoSEQ multiplex PCR, and TCRdb kept only the in-frame ones, dropping some. Among about 110,000 clones listed, over 75% were seen once. Germline V gene data show CDR1 as MDHEN and CDR2 as SYDVKM. Trimming at V came to 7 bases and at J to 6 bases, leaving 8 bases not matched to a gene. This CDR3 comprises 14 residues. The V and J genes are TRBV28 and TRBJ1-4; 7 nucleotides line up with TRBD1. The material was peripheral blood, obtained 28 days after the second AZD1222 dose. The clonotype comes from an adult who received the AZD1222 COVID-19 vaccine. CDR3 coding DNA: TGTGCCAGCACCAGATCGCAGGGGGATGAAAAACTGTTTTTT. Amino acid sequence: CASTRSQGDEKLFF.